This TCR beta chain was captured in a study of T cells in Graves' hyperthyroidism and ophthalmopathy. TCR beta CDR3 sequences were amplified from RNA transcripts. An initial round of RT-PCR targeting the TCR CDR3 relied on the HTBI primer set. TCRdb ran MiXCR on the multiplex PCR reads and lists one entry per CDR3 protein. The table lists 500,000 or so distinct CDR3 sequences, approximately 17% of them singletons. From germline, CDR1 is MGHRA and CDR2 YSYEKL. The CDR3 has 16 residues. V gave up 3 bases and J gave up 3 bases, with 17 bases separating them. This chain links TRBV4-1 with TRBJ2-5; no firm D call. The TCR originated in a young woman with Graves' ophthalmopathy. Sequencing input: blood. CDR3 nucleotides: TGCGCCAGCAGCCATCCCCCCTCCGAGGCCGAAGAGACCCAGTACTTC. It encodes CASSHPPSEAEETQYF.